The entry below gives a single T cell receptor beta chain sequence along with its context. The CDR3 extends over 16 amino acids. CDR1 is MNHNS, CDR2 SASEGT, per germline. Trimming cost V 3 bases and J 5 bases; bases outside gene matches: 10. The data were obtained in a study of blood T cell repertoires in COVID-19. Study background: PBMCs, B-cell-depleted T cells, or T cells provided the cDNA or gDNA that made up the material.

Sequencing used immunoSEQ multiplex PCR; TCRdb keeps in-frame clones, though not all of them. This repertoire shows about 200,000 clones, more than 70% found once; its top ten account for about 1.7%. The chain employs TRBV6-1 and TRBJ1-1; TRBD1 matches 9 bases. Sequencing input: peripheral blood. This TCR was sampled from a man younger than 35 with active or convalescent COVID-19. In DNA, the CDR3 is TGTGCCAGCAGTGAGCAAAGGGGGACAGGGAGAACTGAAGCTTTCTTT. This translates into CASSEQRGTGRTEAFF.